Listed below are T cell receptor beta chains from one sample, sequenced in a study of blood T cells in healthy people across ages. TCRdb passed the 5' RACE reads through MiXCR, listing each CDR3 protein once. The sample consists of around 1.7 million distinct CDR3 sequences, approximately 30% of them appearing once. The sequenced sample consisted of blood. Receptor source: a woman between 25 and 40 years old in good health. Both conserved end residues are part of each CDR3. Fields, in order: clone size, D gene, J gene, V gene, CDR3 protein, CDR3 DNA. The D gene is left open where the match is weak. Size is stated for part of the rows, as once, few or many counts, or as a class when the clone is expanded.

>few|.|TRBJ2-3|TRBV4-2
CASSMGARQYF
TGTGCCAGCAGCATGGGGGCAAGGCAGTATTTT
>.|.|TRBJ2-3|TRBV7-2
CASNYQWGASTDTQYF
TGTGCCAGCAACTACCAGTGGGGGGCTAGCACAGATACGCAGTATTTT
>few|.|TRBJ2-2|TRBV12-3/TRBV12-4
CASSLIRGGAGELFF
TGTGCCAGCAGTTTAATCAGGGGAGGGGCCGGGGAGCTGTTTTTT
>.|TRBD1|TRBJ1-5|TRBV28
CASRQDRVNQPQHF
TGTGCCAGCAGGCAGGACAGGGTCAATCAGCCCCAGCATTTT
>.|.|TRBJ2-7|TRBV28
CASSLWGGLGPYEQYF
TGTGCCAGCAGTTTATGGGGGGGGCTGGGGCCCTACGAGCAGTACTTC
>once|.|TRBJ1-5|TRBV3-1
CASSPSWTVSNQPQHF
TGTGCCAGCAGCCCTTCATGGACGGTTAGCAATCAGCCCCAGCATTTT
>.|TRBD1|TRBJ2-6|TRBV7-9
CASSPYGEGAGGANVLTF
TGTGCCAGCAGCCCCTATGGAGAGGGGGCAGGAGGGGCCAACGTCCTGACTTTC
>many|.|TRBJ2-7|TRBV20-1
CSASTGSSYEQYF
TGCAGTGCTAGTACCGGGAGCTCCTACGAGCAGTACTTC
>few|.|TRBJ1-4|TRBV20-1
CSASRDRGGKLFF
TGCAGTGCTAGCCGGGACCGAGGCGGAAAACTGTTTTTT
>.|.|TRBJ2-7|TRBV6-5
CASSYYQGSYEQYF
TGTGCCAGCAGTTACTATCAGGGTTCCTACGAGCAGTACTTC
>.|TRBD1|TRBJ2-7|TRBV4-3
CASSQVGTGFGYEQYF
TGCGCCAGCAGCCAAGTCGGGACAGGGTTTGGCTACGAGCAGTACTTC
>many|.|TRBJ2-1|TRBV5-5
CASSMGGEQFF
TGTGCCAGCAGTATGGGAGGTGAGCAGTTCTTC
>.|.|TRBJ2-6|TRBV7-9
CASSHPRRWGAGANVLTF
TGTGCCAGCAGCCACCCACGAAGATGGGGGGCTGGGGCCAACGTCCTGACTTTC
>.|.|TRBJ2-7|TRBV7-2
CASSQGWTGSYEQYF
TGTGCCAGCAGTCAAGGCTGGACGGGCTCCTACGAGCAGTACTTC
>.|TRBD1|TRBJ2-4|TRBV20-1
CSARDPGQGWDIQYF
TGCAGTGCTAGAGATCCCGGACAGGGGTGGGACATTCAGTACTTC
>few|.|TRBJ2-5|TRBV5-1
CASSLGLTGIPQETQYF
TGCGCCAGCAGCTTGGGACTAACAGGGATTCCCCAAGAGACCCAGTACTTC
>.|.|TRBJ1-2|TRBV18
CASSPEAQGANGYTF
TGTGCCAGCTCACCAGAGGCTCAAGGGGCAAATGGCTACACCTTC
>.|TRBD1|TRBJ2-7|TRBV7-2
CASSLDGTGYEQYF
TGTGCCAGCAGCTTGGACGGGACAGGTTACGAGCAGTACTTC
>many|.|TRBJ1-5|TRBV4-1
CASSQRGYSNQPQHF
TGCGCCAGCAGCCAAAGAGGGTATAGCAATCAGCCCCAGCATTTT
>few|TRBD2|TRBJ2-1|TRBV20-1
CSATGRGVEQFF
TGCAGTGCTACGGGCCGGGGGGTAGAGCAGTTCTTC
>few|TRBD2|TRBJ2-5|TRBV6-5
CASSFPRGGGRETQYF
TGTGCCAGCAGTTTCCCGCGCGGGGGGGGACGAGAGACCCAGTACTTC
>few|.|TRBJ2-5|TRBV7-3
CASSRGAAETQYF
TGTGCCAGCAGCCGGGGGGCAGCAGAGACCCAGTACTTC
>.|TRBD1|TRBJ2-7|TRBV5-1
CASSLNTDRGPSEQYF
TGCGCCAGCAGCCTAAATACCGACAGGGGGCCCTCCGAGCAGTACTTC
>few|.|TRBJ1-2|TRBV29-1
CSVTQGSYGYTF
TGCAGCGTTACTCAGGGATCCTATGGCTACACCTTC
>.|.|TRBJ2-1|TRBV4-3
CASSPLPGGGNEQFF
TGCGCCAGCAGCCCCCTCCCTGGCGGAGGCAATGAGCAGTTCTTC
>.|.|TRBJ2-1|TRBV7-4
CASSRRTQYNEQFF
TGTGCCAGCAGCCGACGCACACAATACAATGAGCAGTTCTTC
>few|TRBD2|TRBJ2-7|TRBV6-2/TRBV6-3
CASHPGGPSYEQYF
TGTGCCAGCCACCCGGGGGGGCCTTCCTACGAGCAGTACTTC
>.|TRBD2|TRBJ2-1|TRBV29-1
CSVSGTSGPSSYNEQFF
TGCAGCGTTTCCGGGACTAGCGGTCCGAGCTCCTACAATGAGCAGTTCTTC
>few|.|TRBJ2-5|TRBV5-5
CASSPGAAKETQYF
TGTGCCAGCAGCCCGGGGGCAGCCAAAGAGACCCAGTACTTC